These T cell receptor beta chains were read from a single sample in a study of shared clonotypes between healthy human individuals. Using immunoSEQ multiplex PCR, the repertoire was profiled, and TCRdb retains in-frame clones only, with some absent. Seen here are approximately 1.5 million clones, around 98.5% observed once, and the top ten hold about 0.4%. The sample taken for sequencing was naive CD4+ T cells sorted from blood. The source is a man younger than 40 in good health. Both conserved end residues are part of each CDR3. The D gene is left open where the match is weak. The size of a clone is reported for some rows only, either as once, few or many, or as a class for expanded clones.

V	D	size	J	CDR3
TRBV11-2	.	.	TRBJ2-1	CASSLAVGYNEQFF
TRBV4-3	TRBD2	.	TRBJ2-7	CASSQGAPNPGLAGPYEQYF
TRBV9	.	.	TRBJ2-7	CASSVGSSMGEQYF
TRBV5-4	.	.	TRBJ1-1	CASSLWLGNTEAFF
TRBV7-8	TRBD1	once	TRBJ2-5	CASSLTGQVGETQYF
TRBV7-8	TRBD2	.	TRBJ2-1	CASTYGGLAGGPGSNEQFF
TRBV5-1	.	.	TRBJ1-1	CASSLVYRRMNTEAFF
TRBV5-4	TRBD2	.	TRBJ2-1	CASSPHSSGSLNEQFF
TRBV5-1	TRBD2	.	TRBJ2-3	CASSAGLAGGRDTQYF
TRBV21-1	.	.	TRBJ2-7	CASSKRRGRLAGGYEQYF
TRBV16	.	.	TRBJ1-1	CASSPRPSGWNTEAFF
TRBV10-3	TRBD2	.	TRBJ2-3	CATATFWAGVSSTDTQYF
TRBV27	TRBD1	.	TRBJ1-2	CASSPSTGMGYTF
TRBV28	.	.	TRBJ1-2	CASREWDGYTF
TRBV7-9	TRBD1	.	TRBJ2-6	CASSDRGSSGANVLTF
TRBV7-9	.	.	TRBJ2-7	CASSLPTTSTNRYF
TRBV10-1	.	.	TRBJ2-7	CASSESKTRRYEQYF
TRBV2	.	.	TRBJ2-5	CASSEAMETQYF
TRBV2	TRBD2	.	TRBJ2-1	CASSLPGLARSWEQFF
TRBV4-1	.	.	TRBJ1-1	CASSGDKNRGTEAFF
TRBV2	.	.	TRBJ1-1	CASSDDRNTEAFF
TRBV7-2	.	.	TRBJ2-7	CASSRAPALSSYEQYF
TRBV28	TRBD1	.	TRBJ2-2	CASSLGTGVSGELFF
TRBV5-1	.	.	TRBJ2-6	CASGSSSGANVLTF
TRBV10-3	.	.	TRBJ2-7	CAISESLRGRHLYEQYF
TRBV2	TRBD1	once	TRBJ2-7	CASSEEGQGLSEQYF
TRBV28	.	.	TRBJ1-1	CASNRVMNTEAFF
TRBV27	TRBD1	.	TRBJ2-3	CASSFLGQITDTQYF
TRBV30	.	.	TRBJ1-3	CAENQGRNTIYF
TRBV4-2	.	.	TRBJ1-1	CASSQDAEGMNTEAFF
TRBV4-1	.	.	TRBJ1-1	CASSQGLLGLGTEAFF
TRBV5-1	.	.	TRBJ2-1	CASSYGSLAYNEQFF
TRBV2	.	.	TRBJ1-5	CASTESAQGNQPQHF
TRBV18	.	.	TRBJ2-3	CASSPIGPTDTQYF
TRBV18	.	.	TRBJ2-6	CASSLVEGSVSGANVLTF
TRBV20-1	.	.	TRBJ1-1	CTPIGFEAFF
TRBV7-3	TRBD2	.	TRBJ2-2	CASSPTSGRVAGELFF
TRBV10-1	TRBD2	.	TRBJ2-1	CASSALAGVSYNEQFF
TRBV11-1	.	.	TRBJ2-7	CASSLVGGNLYEQYF
TRBV6-6	TRBD1	.	TRBJ2-2	CASSRTGLNTGELFF
TRBV14	TRBD2	.	TRBJ2-3	CASSLGTSGTDTQYF
TRBV28	.	.	TRBJ1-5	CASSFGDRGIQPQHF
TRBV7-9	.	.	TRBJ2-7	CASNPGLNHEQYF
TRBV29-1	.	.	TRBJ2-2	CSVIGRPNTGELFF
TRBV6-4	TRBD2	.	TRBJ2-1	CASSAGLAGGSRSYNEQFF
TRBV10-2	.	.	TRBJ2-3	CASTASGVTSDTQYF
TRBV5-1	.	.	TRBJ1-2	CASSLGEIYGYTF
TRBV6-1	TRBD1	.	TRBJ1-5	CASSGQGAEQPQHF